The 27 T cell receptor beta chains below come from one sample, sequenced in a study of T cell responses to AZD1222 COVID-19 vaccine. Sequencing was performed with immunoSEQ multiplex PCR; in TCRdb, only in-frame clones are kept and a portion is missing. The sample comprises 90,000 to 120,000 clones, 75% to 95% of which are singletons, and 6.2% rests with the top ten. This specimen consisted of peripheral blood, obtained 28 days after the second AZD1222 dose. Receptors were obtained from an adult who received the AZD1222 COVID-19 vaccine.

The chain joins TRBV19 to TRBJ2-7, with TRBD2 matching 10 bases. In germline, CDR1 is LNHDA, CDR2 SQIVND (reference sequence). This CDR3 has 16 amino acids. Trimming cost V 9 bases and J 2 bases; bases outside gene matches: 13. DNA of the CDR3: TGTGCCAGCCGACCTTGGGCTAGCGGGAGTACCTACGAGCAGTACTTC. Amino acid sequence: CASRPWASGSTYEQYF.

The chain has TRBV6-5 and TRBJ2-1, with 8 positions matching TRBD2. The V and J ends lost 11 bases and 7 bases, in that order; junction bases with no gene match: 13. The germline CDR1 and CDR2 sequences are MNHEY and SVGAGI. This CDR3 comprises 14 residues. The CDR3 reads CACKRAGGSNEQFF. The CDR3 region has the DNA TGTGCCTGCAAAAGGGCGGGAGGCTCGAATGAGCAGTTCTTC.

This clone has a handful of counts. The chain has TRBV19 and TRBJ1-6, with TRBD1 as a possible D gene (6 bases). Deletions cut 2 bases from V and 6 bases from J, with 14 bases between. The germline CDR1 and CDR2 sequences are LNHDA and SQIVND (reference sequence). This CDR3 region has 16 residues. The CDR3 here is CASSISFRQVNSPLHF. The CDR3 DNA sequence: TGTGCCAGTAGTATATCTTTCCGACAGGTTAATTCACCCCTCCACTTT. Supplemented by reference TRBV19 and TRBJ1-6, the full variable domain reads DGGITQSPKYLFRKEGQNVTLSCEQNLNHDAMYWYRQDPGQGLRLIYYSQIVNDFQKGDIAEGYSVSREKKESFPLTVTSAQKNPTAFYLCASSISFRQVNSPLHFGNGTRLTVT.

V usage is TRBV29-1 and J usage is TRBJ1-1, with D unclear. The germline V gene encodes CDR1 SQVTM and CDR2 ANQGSEA. CDR3 size: 13 residues. V gave up 5 bases and J gave up 2 bases, with 12 bases separating them. CDR3: CSVMLALNTEAFF. The DNA of the CDR3 is TGCAGCGTTATGCTCGCCCTTAACACTGAAGCTTTCTTT.

The V gene is TRBV14, the J gene TRBJ2-3; D not certain. CDR3 length: 16 residues. V was trimmed by 0 bases and J by 5 bases, leaving 15 bases between them. The V gene's germline CDR1 is SGHDN and CDR2 FVKESK. The CDR3 DNA is TGTGCCAGCAGCCAAGATGGTAGGGTATTCAGAGATACGCAGTATTTT. Translated: CASSQDGRVFRDTQYF.

The chain combines TRBV3-1 (or the pseudogene TRBV3-2) with TRBJ1-6, with D perhaps TRBD1 (5 bases). This CDR3 contains 15 residues. From germline, CDR1 is LGHDT and CDR2 YNNKEL (reference sequence). V was trimmed by 6 bases and J by 4 bases, leaving 13 bases between them. This CDR3 is CASSSGGVYNSPLHF. In nucleotides, the CDR3 is TGTGCCAGCAGTTCGGGAGGGGTTTATAATTCACCCCTCCACTTT.

This chain connects TRBV11-3 to TRBJ2-2, with 10 nucleotides matching TRBD2. Germline CDR1 reads SGHNT; CDR2 reads YENEEA. The V gene end was trimmed by 4 bases and the J gene end by 7 bases; junction bases not matched to a gene: 9. This CDR3 is built from 16 residues. The CDR3 reads CASSSGASGRGGELFF. As DNA, the CDR3 is TGTGCCAGCAGCTCCGGGGCTAGCGGGAGAGGCGGGGAGCTGTTTTTT.

This chain connects TRBV9 to TRBJ2-3, with 11 bases fitting TRBD2. Germline V gene lookup returns CDR1 SGDLS and CDR2 YYNGEE. The junction had 2 bases not matched to a gene; V was cut back by 5 bases and J by 0 bases. The CDR3 runs 15 residues. In DNA form, the CDR3 reads TGTGCCAGCAGTCCTAGCGGGGGGAGCACAGATACGCAGTATTTT. Translating gives CASSPSGGSTDTQYF. Full variable domain (remainder filled in from reference TRBV9 and TRBJ2-3): DSGVTQTPKHLITATGQRVTLRCSPRSGDLSVYWYQQSLDQGLQFLIQYYNGEERAKGNILERFSAQQFPDLHSELNLSSLELGDSALYFCASSPSGGSTDTQYFGPGTRLTVL.

V usage is TRBV18 and J usage is TRBJ1-3; possible D gene TRBD1, 6 bases. The germline V gene has CDR1 KGHSH and CDR2 LQKENI. V shed 9 bases and J shed 4 bases, with 13 bases lying between them. CDR3 length: 13 residues. For the CDR3, the DNA is TGTGCCAGTGATACAGGGTCCGGAAACACCATATATTTT. As protein: CASDTGSGNTIYF. The full variable domain, in which reference TRBV18 and TRBJ1-3 provide the parts outside the CDR3, is NAGVMQNPRHLVRRRGQEARLRCSPMKGHSHVYWYRQLPEEGLKFMVYLQKENIIDESGMPKERFSAEFPKEGPSILRIQQVVRGDSAAYFCASDTGSGNTIYFGEGSWLTVV.

The chain employs TRBV2 and TRBJ2-1; TRBD1 is a possible D gene (5 bases). This CDR3 has 16 residues. Trimming pared 4 bases from V and 2 bases from J, leaving 15 bases between. Germline CDR1 SNHLY, CDR2 FYNNEI. The CDR3 DNA reads as TGTGCCAGCAGTGGGATTGGGGCTGTAACCTACAATGAGCAGTTCTTC. It encodes CASSGIGAVTYNEQFF.

The rearrangement links TRBV19 to TRBJ2-7; D possibly corresponds to TRBD2 (5 bases). CDR1 and CDR2 (germline): LNHDA, SQIVND (reference sequence). Trimming removed 2 bases from V and 3 bases from J, with 8 bases in between. The CDR3 totals 13 residues. CDR3 sequence reads: CASSIKEGYEQYF. CDR3 sequence (DNA): TGTGCCAGTAGTATAAAAGAGGGCTACGAGCAGTACTTC.

The rearrangement uses TRBV18 and TRBJ2-3; 12 bases align to TRBD2. CDR1 KGHSH and CDR2 LQKENI come from the germline V gene. J gave up 6 bases and V 3 bases, and 19 bases lay outside the gene matches. This CDR3 region has 20 residues. This CDR3 reads CASSPFRLAGGKALMDTQYF. CDR3 in DNA: TGTGCCAGCTCACCGTTCAGGCTAGCGGGGGGGAAGGCCTTGATGGATACGCAGTATTTT.

This clone was seen just once. The chain couples TRBV24-1 to TRBJ1-1; D gene uncertain. There are 10 residues in the CDR3. Trimming shortened V by 7 bases and J by 11 bases, and 10 bases separated the two germline ends. Per germline, CDR1 KGHDR and CDR2 SFDVKD. The CDR3 DNA reads as TGTGCCACCAGCCCCTATGCGGCTTTCTTT. The encoded protein is CATSPYAAFF.

In its sample, this clone is medium-sized. This sequence joins TRBV7-9 and TRBJ2-2; 7 nucleotides align to TRBD1. The trim removed 5 bases at V and 0 bases at J, leaving 6 bases unmatched. Germline V gives CDR1 SEHNR, CDR2 FQNEAQ (reference sequence). CDR3 length: 16 amino acids. The CDR3, as DNA: TGTGCCAGCAGCCGATCCGGGACAGCGAACACCGGGGAGCTGTTTTTT. It is translated as CASSRSGTANTGELFF. Filled out from reference TRBV7-9 and TRBJ2-2, the complete variable domain reads DTGVSQNPRHKITKRGQNVTFRCDPISEHNRLYWYRQTLGQGPEFLTYFQNEAQLEKSRLLSDRFSAERPKGSFSTLEIQRTEQGDSAMYLCASSRSGTANTGELFFGEGSRLTVL.

The chain recombines TRBV2 with TRBJ1-1; D gene unclear. CDR1 is SNHLY and CDR2 is FYNNEI in the germline V gene. The CDR3 is 13 residues long. V lost 3 bases and J 9 bases, leaving 14 bases between the germline ends. The CDR3 bases are TGTGCCAGCAGTGATGACCTGGGTGGAAAAGCTTTCTTT. It encodes CASSDDLGGKAFF.

The chain has TRBV4-1 and TRBJ1-6; a weak D match, TRBD1 (6 bases). From germline, CDR1 is MGHRA and CDR2 YSYEKL. CDR3 size: 15 residues. The ends were cut back, 0 bases at V and 12 bases at J, with 15 bases in the middle. For the CDR3, the DNA is TGCGCCAGCAGCCAAGATACAGGGACACCTAGACCCCTCCACTTT. Its protein is CASSQDTGTPRPLHF.

The chain links TRBV7-9 to TRBJ1-5, with D uncertain. V was pared by 0 bases and J by 6 bases, with 3 bases between. Germline V CDR1 and CDR2: SEHNR, FQNEAQ (reference sequence). CDR3 length: 12 residues. CDR3 DNA: TGTGCCAGCAGCTTAGCAGGTCAGCCCCAGCATTTT. Protein: CASSLAGQPQHF.

This sequence joins TRBV27 and TRBJ1-2, with TRBD1 identical over 7 bases. The CDR3 is made up of 15 amino acids. The germline gives CDR1 MNHEY, CDR2 SMNVEV (reference sequence). V was pared by 6 bases and J by 8 bases, with 15 bases of the junction left unmatched. DNA for the CDR3: TGTGCCAGCAGGTCAACAGGGGAAACTATGTGGGGCTACACCTTC. Translation: CASRSTGETMWGYTF.

The rearrangement links TRBV13 to TRBJ2-1; 14 positions match TRBD2. The CDR3 is 15 residues long. The germline CDR1 and CDR2 sequences are PRHDT and FYEKMQ (reference sequence). V trimming: 5 bases; J trimming: 9 bases; junction bases outside the gene matches: 6. The CDR3 region has the DNA TGTGCCAGCAGCCGGGGACTAGCGGGAGTGGTTGAGCAGTTCTTC. It is translated as CASSRGLAGVVEQFF.

The chain employs TRBV5-4 and TRBJ1-1; D is possibly TRBD1 (6 bases). The CDR3 totals 16 residues. V lost 4 bases and J lost 3, with 19 bases in between. In germline, CDR1 is SGHNT, CDR2 YYREEE (reference sequence). The CDR3 region has the DNA TGTGCCAGCAGCCGAGATTGGACAGAGGGGGACACTGAAGCTTTCTTT. Translated: CASSRDWTEGDTEAFF.

The CDR3 coding sequence is TGCAGCGTTGAAGGTGGGACTAGCGGATACCAAGAGACCCAGTACTTC. This encodes CSVEGGTSGYQETQYF. V and J are TRBV29-1 and TRBJ2-5; 11 bases are a match to TRBD2. The V and J ends lost 1 base and 0 bases, in that order; junction bases with no gene match: 4. Germline loops: CDR1 SQVTM, CDR2 ANQGSEA. The CDR3 has 16 residues.

The genes are TRBV11-2 and TRBJ1-2; D remains unclear. Per germline, CDR1 SGHAT and CDR2 FQNNGV. The CDR3 loop spans 15 amino acids. V shed 0 bases and J shed 4 bases, with 12 bases lying between them. CDR3 loop: CASSLDAERVYGYTF. The CDR3 nucleotides are TGTGCCAGCAGCTTAGATGCGGAAAGGGTCTATGGCTACACCTTC.

The genes are TRBV7-9 and TRBJ1-3, with 7 bases aligning to TRBD1. Germline loops: CDR1 SEHNR, CDR2 FQNEAQ (reference sequence). The junction had 10 bases not matched to a gene; V was cut back by 5 bases and J by 0 bases. This CDR3 is 17 amino acids long. CDR3 DNA: TGTGCCAGCAGCCTCAGGACAGGCCCGAGCTCTGGAAACACCATATATTTT. As protein: CASSLRTGPSSGNTIYF. The full variable domain, rest sourced from reference TRBV7-9 and TRBJ1-3, is DTGVSQNPRHKITKRGQNVTFRCDPISEHNRLYWYRQTLGQGPEFLTYFQNEAQLEKSRLLSDRFSAERPKGSFSTLEIQRTEQGDSAMYLCASSLRTGPSSGNTIYFGEGSWLTVV.

J is TRBJ2-2 and V is TRBV5-1; TRBD2 is a possible D gene (5 bases). The CDR3 covers 14 residues. V was shortened by 4 bases and J by 6 bases, with 13 bases between the two germline ends. Per the germline V gene, CDR1 is SGHRS and CDR2 is YFSETQ. For the CDR3, the DNA is TGCGCCAGCAGCCCAATGGACTTGCCCGGGGAGCTGTTTTTT. It codes for CASSPMDLPGELFF.

The chain couples TRBV6-5 to TRBJ1-3, with TRBD1 matching 8 bases. Germline V gene data show CDR1 as MNHEY and CDR2 as SVGAGI. The length of the CDR3 is 14 residues. The junction had 3 bases not matched to a gene; V was cut back by 5 bases and J by 3 bases. The CDR3 DNA reads TGTGCCAGCAGTCAGGGGGCTGGTGGAAACACCATATATTTT. The encoded protein is CASSQGAGGNTIYF.

V gene TRBV28 combines with J gene TRBJ2-2; D ambiguous. In germline, CDR1 is MDHEN, CDR2 SYDVKM. Trimming removed 3 bases at V and 4 bases at J, with 18 bases between. The CDR3 sequence is 17 residues long. CDR3 sequence (DNA): TGTGCCAGCAGTTTTGTCCGGCCGACGTCCCTCACCGGGGAGCTGTTTTTT. Encoded protein: CASSFVRPTSLTGELFF.

For this clone: This CDR3 is also generated by other DNA sequences in the sample. This rearrangement joins TRBV2 to TRBJ2-7; 8 nucleotides agree with TRBD1. This CDR3 has 18 residues. Germline V gene lookup returns CDR1 SNHLY and CDR2 FYNNEI. V lost 2 bases and J lost 4; bases outside the gene matches: 16. The CDR3 DNA is TGTGCCAGCAGTGAACGGCCGGGACAGGTAGGATTAACGTACGAGCAGTACTTC. Translation gives CASSERPGQVGLTYEQYF.